The rows below give T cell receptor beta chains drawn from one sample of a study of T cell responses to AZD1222 COVID-19 vaccine. The data were produced by immunoSEQ multiplex PCR, yet TCRdb's version contains in-frame clones alone and is incomplete. The sample has about 160,000 clones; 90% are singletons. The source material was peripheral blood, sampled 28 days after the second AZD1222 dose. The source of these receptors is an adult who received the AZD1222 COVID-19 vaccine. Both conserved end residues are part of each CDR3. Each record gives: V gene, J gene, clone size, D gene, CDR3 protein, CDR3 DNA. The D gene is left open where the match is weak. Some rows have no size entry. The others give once, few or many, or a class for an expanded clone.

TRBV7-2	TRBJ2-7	.	.	CASSLALSYEQYF	TGTGCCAGCAGCTTAGCCCTCTCCTACGAGCAGTACTTC
TRBV19	TRBJ1-5	.	.	CASSVSDSNQPQHF	TGTGCCAGTAGTGTGTCAGATAGCAATCAGCCCCAGCATTTT
TRBV6-5	TRBJ1-5	once	.	CASFGAGSNQPQHF	TGTGCCAGCTTTGGTGCGGGGAGCAATCAGCCCCAGCATTTT
TRBV5-6	TRBJ1-1	.	.	CASSSRGTEAFF	TGTGCCAGCAGCTCCAGGGGCACTGAAGCTTTCTTT
TRBV6-1	TRBJ1-1	.	.	CASSDPSGVLSEAFF	TGTGCCAGCAGTGATCCCTCAGGGGTCTTGAGTGAAGCTTTCTTT
TRBV15	TRBJ2-1	.	TRBD2	CATVRIAGGSGNEQFF	TGTGCCACCGTCAGAATAGCGGGAGGGTCCGGGAATGAGCAGTTCTTC
TRBV4-1	TRBJ1-6	.	.	CASSQGGNSPLHF	TGCGCCAGCAGCCAAGGAGGCAACTCACCCCTCCACTTT
TRBV7-2	TRBJ1-2	.	TRBD1	CASSLGDRVGGYTF	TGTGCCAGCAGCTTGGGAGACAGGGTGGGCGGCTACACCTTC
TRBV2	TRBJ2-7	.	.	CASYRALEQYF	TGTGCCAGCTACAGGGCTCTCGAGCAGTACTTC
TRBV4-1	TRBJ1-1	.	.	CASSQPGGRQAFF	TGCGCCAGCAGCCAACCTGGGGGACGTCAAGCTTTCTTT
TRBV5-5	TRBJ1-4	once	.	CASSYLGPANEKLFF	TGTGCCAGCAGTTACCTCGGGCCAGCTAATGAAAAACTGTTTTTT
TRBV4-2	TRBJ2-7	few	.	CASSQVESSYEQYF	TGTGCCAGCAGCCAAGTCGAAAGCTCCTACGAGCAGTACTTC
TRBV12-3/TRBV12-4	TRBJ2-3	.	.	CASSPSSTDTQYF	TGTGCCAGCAGTCCCTCTAGCACAGATACGCAGTATTTT
TRBV29-1	TRBJ2-7	.	.	CSVEGVGDSEQYF	TGCAGCGTTGAAGGAGTCGGGGACTCCGAGCAGTACTTC
TRBV5-1	TRBJ1-3	.	.	CASSPYPGSGNTIYF	TGCGCCAGCAGCCCCTACCCAGGCTCTGGAAACACCATATATTTT
TRBV7-9	TRBJ2-7	.	TRBD2	CASSPGLAGEQYF	TGTGCCAGCAGCCCGGGACTAGCGGGCGAGCAGTACTTC
TRBV30	TRBJ1-4	.	.	CAWSVNLGPGEKLFF	TGTGCCTGGAGTGTAAACCTGGGGCCGGGTGAAAAACTGTTTTTT
TRBV5-4	TRBJ2-3	.	TRBD2	CASSRTSGSQDTQYF	TGTGCCAGCAGTAGGACTAGCGGGAGTCAGGATACGCAGTATTTT
TRBV28	TRBJ2-5	.	.	CASSLSWIQETQYF	TGTGCCAGCAGTTTGAGTTGGATCCAAGAGACCCAGTACTTC
TRBV27	TRBJ1-3	.	.	CASSPGVWSGNTIYF	TGTGCCAGCAGTCCAGGAGTTTGGTCTGGAAACACCATATATTTT
TRBV7-9	TRBJ2-1	.	.	CASSSGRTLGQKSYNEQFF	TGTGCCAGCAGCTCAGGAAGGACGTTAGGACAGAAATCCTACAATGAGCAGTTCTTC
TRBV11-2	TRBJ1-2	.	.	CASSLDFRSPLYGYTF	TGTGCCAGCAGCTTAGATTTCCGCTCGCCCCTCTATGGCTACACCTTC
TRBV10-3	TRBJ1-1	few	TRBD1	CAISEIAGGSTEAFF	TGTGCCATCAGTGAGATTGCAGGGGGAAGCACTGAAGCTTTCTTT
TRBV3-1/TRBV3-2	TRBJ1-2	.	.	CASSQEDSTGGASLYGYTF	TGTGCCAGCAGCCAAGAAGATAGCACGGGGGGCGCGAGTCTCTATGGCTACACCTTC
TRBV30	TRBJ2-7	.	TRBD2	CAWMGGRYEQYF	TGTGCCTGGATGGGGGGGAGATACGAGCAGTACTTC
TRBV27	TRBJ1-2	.	TRBD1	CASRPGTGGTGGYTF	TGTGCCAGCAGGCCAGGGACAGGGGGTACGGGCGGCTACACCTTC
TRBV5-5	TRBJ1-2	.	.	CASSLEPGFGYGYTF	TGTGCCAGCAGCTTGGAGCCGGGTTTCGGCTATGGCTACACCTTC
TRBV2	TRBJ1-5	.	.	CASSEGIRNQPQHF	TGTGCCAGCAGTGAAGGGATCCGCAATCAGCCCCAGCATTTT
TRBV27	TRBJ1-1	.	.	CASSLYQRNTEAFF	TGTGCCAGCAGTTTATATCAGAGGAACACTGAAGCTTTCTTT
TRBV5-1	TRBJ2-2	.	.	CASSSTNTGELFF	TGCGCCAGCAGCTCGACGAACACCGGGGAGCTGTTTTTT
TRBV6-5	TRBJ1-5	.	.	CASSPPNQPQHF	TGTGCCAGCTCGCCCCCCAATCAGCCCCAGCATTTT
TRBV3-1/TRBV3-2	TRBJ2-1	.	.	CASSPTSYNEQFF	TGTGCCAGCAGCCCCACTAGCTACAATGAGCAGTTCTTC
TRBV29-1	TRBJ2-5	once	TRBD1	CSVEGDRAQGIQYF	TGCAGCGTTGAAGGGGACAGGGCCCAGGGGATCCAGTACTTC
TRBV11-2	TRBJ2-1	.	.	CASEGGAPGSYNEQFF	TGTGCCAGCGAAGGGGGGGCGCCCGGCTCCTACAATGAGCAGTTCTTC
TRBV20-1	TRBJ2-7	.	TRBD2	CSASTSGKQYF	TGCAGTGCTAGCACTAGCGGCAAGCAGTACTTC
TRBV2	TRBJ1-5	.	.	CASSEPNRDLYSNQPQHF	TGTGCCAGCAGTGAACCTAACAGGGACCTCTATAGCAATCAGCCCCAGCATTTT
TRBV15	TRBJ2-5	once	.	CATSRTVLGDPRGTQYF	TGTGCCACCAGCAGGACAGTACTGGGGGACCCGCGAGGGACCCAGTACTTC